In this sample, the clone carrying this T cell receptor beta chain turned up a few times. This specimen belongs to a study of blood T cells in healthy people across ages. The use of a sample-barcoded 5' primer and a J-beta primer mix characterized a second PCR of 7 to 11 cycles. Sequencing of every sample gave 3 million or more CDR3-containing paired-end reads. A single record per CDR3 protein comes from TCRdb applying MiXCR to the 5' RACE reads. The table records over 1,200,000 distinct CDR3 sequences, roughly 64% of them present only once. Isolated PBMCs totaled at least 7 million in each sample. The TCR was taken from a man aged 18 to 35 in good health. The source material was blood.

In DNA, the CDR3 is TGCAGTGCTTCCCGCCAAGTTGGTTGGGCCGAGCAGTACTTC. It yields the protein CSASRQVGWAEQYF. The chain combines TRBV20-1 with TRBJ2-7; unclear D gene. Trimming pared 5 bases from V and 6 bases from J, leaving 20 bases between. Germline V gene data show CDR1 as DFQATT and CDR2 as SNEGSKA (reference sequence). The CDR3 covers 14 residues.